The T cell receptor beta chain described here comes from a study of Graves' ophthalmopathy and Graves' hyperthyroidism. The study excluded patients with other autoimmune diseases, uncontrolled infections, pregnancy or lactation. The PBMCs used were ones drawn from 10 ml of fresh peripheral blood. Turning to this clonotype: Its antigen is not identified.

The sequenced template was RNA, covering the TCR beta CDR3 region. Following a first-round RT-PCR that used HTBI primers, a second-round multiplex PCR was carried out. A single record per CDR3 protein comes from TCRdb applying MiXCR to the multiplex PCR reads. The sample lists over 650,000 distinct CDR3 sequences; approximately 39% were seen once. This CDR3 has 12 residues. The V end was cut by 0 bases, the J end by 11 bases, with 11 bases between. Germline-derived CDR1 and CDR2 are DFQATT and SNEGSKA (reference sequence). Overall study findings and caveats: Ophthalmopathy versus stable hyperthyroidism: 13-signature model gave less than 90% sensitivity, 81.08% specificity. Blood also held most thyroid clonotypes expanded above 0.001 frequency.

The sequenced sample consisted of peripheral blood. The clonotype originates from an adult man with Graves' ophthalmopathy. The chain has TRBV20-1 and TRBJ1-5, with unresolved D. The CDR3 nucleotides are TGCAGTGCTAGAGATGCGTGGGAGACCCAGCATTTT. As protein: CSARDAWETQHF.